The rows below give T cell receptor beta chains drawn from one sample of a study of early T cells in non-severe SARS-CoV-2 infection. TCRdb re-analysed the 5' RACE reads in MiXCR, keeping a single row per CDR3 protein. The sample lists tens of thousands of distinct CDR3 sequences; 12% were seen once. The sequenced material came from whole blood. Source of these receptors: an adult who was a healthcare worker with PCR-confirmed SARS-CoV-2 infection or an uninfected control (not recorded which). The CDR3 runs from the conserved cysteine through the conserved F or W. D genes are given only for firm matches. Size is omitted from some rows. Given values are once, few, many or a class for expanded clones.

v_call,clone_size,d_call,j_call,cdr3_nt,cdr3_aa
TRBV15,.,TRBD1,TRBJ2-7,TGTGCCACCAGCAGAACCGGACAGGGCCTCGCCGAGCAGTACTTC,CATSRTGQGLAEQYF
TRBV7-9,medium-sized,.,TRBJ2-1,TGTGCCAGCAGCTTTGTCAGTGACAATGAGCAGTTCTTC,CASSFVSDNEQFF
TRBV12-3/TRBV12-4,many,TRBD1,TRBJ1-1,TGTGCCAGCAGTTTAGGGCAGGGGGCCGCCGGAGAAGCTTTCTTT,CASSLGQGAAGEAFF
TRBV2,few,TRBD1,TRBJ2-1,TGTGCCAGCAGTTCACAGGGGTCAGTTGTCAATGAGCAGTTCTTC,CASSSQGSVVNEQFF
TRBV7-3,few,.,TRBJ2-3,TGTGCCAGCAGCGGACTTAATCCAGATACGCAGTATTTT,CASSGLNPDTQYF
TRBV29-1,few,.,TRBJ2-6,TGCAGCGTTGAGGTAGACGGGGCGCGGGGGGCCAACGTCCTGACTTTC,CSVEVDGARGANVLTF
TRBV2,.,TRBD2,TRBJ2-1,TGTGCCACCCGAGGAGCTAGCGGGGCGAAAGCCTACAATGAGCAGTTCTTC,CATRGASGAKAYNEQFF
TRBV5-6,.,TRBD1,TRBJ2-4,TGTGCCAGCAGCCTGCGTACCGGGACAGCGGACATTCAGTACTTC,CASSLRTGTADIQYF
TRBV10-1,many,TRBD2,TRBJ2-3,TGCGCCAGCAGTGATCTGCTAGCGGGAGGTAACATTGGAGGGTACGATACGCAGTATTTT,CASSDLLAGGNIGGYDTQYF
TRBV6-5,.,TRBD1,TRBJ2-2,TGTGCCAGCAGCCCGGGACAGGGGTACACCGGGGAGCCGTTTTTT,CASSPGQGYTGEPFF
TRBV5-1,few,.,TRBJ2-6,TGCGCCAGCAGCTCTCTTACAGCTGGGGCCAACGTCCTGACTTTC,CASSSLTAGANVLTF
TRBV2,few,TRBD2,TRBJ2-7,TGTGCCAGCAGCCCGGGACTACCGAGGGGCGAGCAGTACTTC,CASSPGLPRGEQYF
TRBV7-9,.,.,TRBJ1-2,TGTGCCAGCAGCTTAGGCCGGCAGGGGAGGATGGGCTACACCTTC,CASSLGRQGRMGYTF
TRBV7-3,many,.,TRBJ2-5,TGTGCCAGCAGCACGGCGGGGAACCAAGAGACCCAGTACTTC,CASSTAGNQETQYF
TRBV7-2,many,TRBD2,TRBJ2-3,TGTGCCAGCAGTACCGGGACTACCACAGATACGCAGTATTTT,CASSTGTTTDTQYF
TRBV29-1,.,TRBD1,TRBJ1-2,TGCAGCGTTGAACCGGGACAGGGGTATGGCTACACCTTC,CSVEPGQGYGYTF
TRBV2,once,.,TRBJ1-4,TGTGCCAGCAGACTCCTGAGCGGAGCTAATGAAAAACTGTTTTTT,CASRLLSGANEKLFF
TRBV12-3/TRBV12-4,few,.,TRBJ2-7,TGTGCCAGCAGTCGCCAAAGGGCCTACGAGCAGTACTTC,CASSRQRAYEQYF
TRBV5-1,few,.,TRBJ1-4,TGCGCCAGCAGCCCCGGGACGGGTAGAGAAAAACTGTTTTTT,CASSPGTGREKLFF
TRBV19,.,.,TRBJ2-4,TGTGCCAGTAGTGCCTGGACAGCGACCAAAAACATTCAGTACTTC,CASSAWTATKNIQYF
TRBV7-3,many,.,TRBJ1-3,TGTGCCAGCAGCCGCGTTGACACCATATATTTT,CASSRVDTIYF
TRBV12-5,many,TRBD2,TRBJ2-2,TGTGCTAGTGGTTTCACCCCCTCCGTGAGCGGGGGGGCGGAAAACACCGGGGAGCTGTTTTTT,CASGFTPSVSGGAENTGELFF
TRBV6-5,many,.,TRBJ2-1,TGTGCCAGCAGAGACCTTAGAAGGTCCTACAATGAGCAGTTCTTC,CASRDLRRSYNEQFF
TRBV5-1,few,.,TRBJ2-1,TGCGCCAGCGGCGCAGGACTACCCCCCGGCAATGAGCAGTTCTTC,CASGAGLPPGNEQFF
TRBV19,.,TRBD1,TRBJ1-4,TGTGCCAGTACTTATCGGACAGGTGGTAATGAAAAACTGTTTTTT,CASTYRTGGNEKLFF